The clone carrying this TCR beta chain has more than one count but fewer than ten. As yet, its antigen is unknown. An end of the junction differs from the germline gene, which may be a read error. The same CDR3 can be traced to other DNA sequences in this sample. This record comes from a study of metastatic and nonmetastatic thyroid tumors. As handled by the study authors: Using the CDR3 differences seen across clinicopathological groups, the authors built a distant-metastasis classifier for papillary thyroid cancer, which was meant to discriminate distant-metastatic patients. MiXCR was used by TCRdb to re-call the PCR reads. What appears here as the V and J calls and clone size reflects TCRdb's work, not the paper's. The table lists around 40,000 clones, about 15% of them singletons. All patients were treatment-naive before thyroid surgery. The germline CDR1 and CDR2 sequences are LNHDA and SQIVND (reference sequence). This CDR3 contains 13 residues.

Study-level findings and limits: When malignant thyroid tumors were compared with benign nodules, TCR beta diversity was reportedly significantly higher in the malignant tumors. This held in both blood and tumor samples.

The sequenced material came from blood. The chain uses TRBV19 and TRBJ1-1; D is undetermined. This TCR was recovered from a male donor with papillary thyroid cancer or a benign thyroid nodule (not recorded which). Some clones in this sample may be carry-over from other donors' samples. The CDR3 region is CASSIVGATEAFF. CDR3 DNA: TGTGCCAGTAGTATAGTAGGCGCCACTGAGGCTTTCTTT.